This TCR beta chain was sequenced for a study of blood T cell repertoires in COVID-19. V was pared by 3 bases and J by 5 bases, with 18 bases of the junction left unmatched. The germline CDR1 and CDR2 sequences are LNHDA and SQIVND (reference sequence). The CDR3 has 19 residues. Clones were sequenced by immunoSEQ multiplex PCR, and TCRdb holds only the in-frame ones, with some missing. The table shows hundreds of thousands of clones, with approximately 80% occurring only once. The V call is TRBV19, the J call TRBJ1-2; 10 bases match TRBD1. The specimen was peripheral blood. The source is a woman aged 35 to 49 with active or convalescent COVID-19. The CDR3 DNA is TGTGCCAGTAGTATCATCTACGGGACAGGGGAATCTTTGGGATATGGCTACACCTTC. It yields the protein CASSIIYGTGESLGYGYTF.